This T cell receptor beta chain emerged from a study of T cells after yellow fever vaccination. Germline V gene sequence: CDR1 SGHTA, CDR2 FQGNSA. This CDR3 has 15 residues. V was cut by 2 bases and J by 0 bases, with 9 bases left in between. Each CDR3 protein gets one entry after TCRdb re-called the 5' RACE reads with MiXCR. The table has more than 15,000 distinct CDR3 sequences, about 3.8% seen once. This clonotype has ten or more counts. This chain links TRBV7-2 with TRBJ2-3, with no clear D. Sequences were derived from PBMCs, either bulk or a sorted T-cell subset (CD4+, CD8+, memory, or dextramer-sorted; not recorded which), sampled 15 days after the yellow fever booster vaccination. The receptor's source is a man aged 25 to 40 who received the YFV17D yellow fever vaccine. CDR3 sequence reads: CASSLYALSTDTQYF. Here the CDR3 DNA reads TGTGCCAGCAGCTTATACGCGCTAAGCACAGATACGCAGTATTTT.